Listed below are T cell receptor beta chains from one sample, sequenced in a study of blood T cells in healthy people across ages. TCRdb ran MiXCR on the 5' RACE reads and lists one entry per CDR3 protein. The profile covers roughly 1,000,000 distinct CDR3 sequences, with around 27% appearing a single time and 0.65% to 0.95% taken by the ten largest. These data were also reused for a study on T cells of mothers and their children.

The sequencing sample was made of blood. The receptors stem from a girl aged 2 to 10 in good health. Each CDR3 is given with its conserved first and last residue. D genes are given only for firm matches. A row's size may be missing; if present it is once, few, many or a size class.

size,V,J,length,D,DNA,CDR3
.,TRBV11-2,TRBJ1-2,14,TRBD1,TGTGCCAGCGCTTCGGGAGGGGGCGTCTATGGCTACACCTTC,CASASGGGVYGYTF
few,TRBV6-1,TRBJ1-3,16,.,TGTGCCAGCAGTGAAGGTACCCCTGACTCTGGAAACACCATATATTTT,CASSEGTPDSGNTIYF
few,TRBV5-1,TRBJ2-7,18,.,TGCGCCAGCAGCCGCCTCGACGTCTCGGGGGCACAGGGAGGCGAGCAGTACTTC,CASSRLDVSGAQGGEQYF
.,TRBV3-1,TRBJ2-5,14,.,TGTGCCAGCAGCCAGGGGGGAGTCCCAGAGACCCAGTACTTC,CASSQGGVPETQYF
.,TRBV11-3,TRBJ2-7,14,.,TGTGCCAGCAGCTTAGGGGGATACGGCTACGAGCAGTACTTC,CASSLGGYGYEQYF
.,TRBV7-9,TRBJ2-3,15,TRBD2,TGTGCCAGCAGCCGACTAGCGGGAGATTCAGATACGCAGTATTTT,CASSRLAGDSDTQYF
.,TRBV11-2,TRBJ2-5,13,TRBD1,TGTGCCAGCAGCTTAGAACGGACAGGGACCCAGTACTTC,CASSLERTGTQYF
.,TRBV5-1,TRBJ2-7,15,.,TGCGCCAGCAGCGAACAGGGCCCCACTGACTACGAGCAGTACTTC,CASSEQGPTDYEQYF
.,TRBV28,TRBJ1-2,14,TRBD1,TGTGCCAGCAGTTTCCCCTTACTCGGACAGGTTTGCACCTTC,CASSFPLLGQVCTF
.,TRBV7-9,TRBJ2-1,15,.,TGTGCCAGCAGCTTAGGCAGGGGGGGAATTAATGAGCAGTTCTTC,CASSLGRGGINEQFF
.,TRBV10-3,TRBJ2-4,16,.,TGTGCCATCAGTGAGTCGGACAGTGGTTCGGGTAACATTCAGTACTTC,CAISESDSGSGNIQYF
.,TRBV5-1,TRBJ2-5,14,.,TGCGCCAGCAGCTTCATCGGGGGATCTGGGACCCAGTACTTC,CASSFIGGSGTQYF
.,TRBV5-6,TRBJ1-5,19,.,TGTGCCAGCAGCTTTGGGCCAATTTTTCAGCGCCATAGCAATCAGCCCCAGCATTTT,CASSFGPIFQRHSNQPQHF
.,TRBV25-1,TRBJ2-7,16,.,TGTGCCAGCAGTCCTGGTAGAGGCAGCGGAAACTACGAGCAGTACTTC,CASSPGRGSGNYEQYF
once,TRBV29-1,TRBJ1-1,13,.,TGCAGCGTTCGGAGGACAGAGAACACTGAAGCTTTCTTT,CSVRRTENTEAFF
.,TRBV5-1,TRBJ2-5,15,TRBD2,TGCGCCAGCAGTTTGGAGGCGGGAGTACAAGAGACCCAGTACTTC,CASSLEAGVQETQYF
.,TRBV4-3,TRBJ1-2,12,.,TGCGCCAGCAGCCAAGATCCTCGGGGTCGCACCTTC,CASSQDPRGRTF
.,TRBV9,TRBJ2-7,16,TRBD1,TGTGCCAGCAGCTCCCCAACAGGGGGTCTCTCCTACGAGCAGTACTTC,CASSSPTGGLSYEQYF
few,TRBV5-1,TRBJ2-7,15,TRBD2,TGCGCCAGCAGCGTTATAGCGGGTGGCTCCTACGAGCAGTACTTC,CASSVIAGGSYEQYF
few,TRBV7-9,TRBJ1-4,17,TRBD1,TGTGCCAGCCCACCACCACTCAACAGGGGGAGAAATGAAAAACTGTTTTTT,CASPPPLNRGRNEKLFF
.,TRBV20-1,TRBJ2-7,14,TRBD2,TGCAGTGCTAGGCGGCTAGCGGGACGCTACGAGCAGTACTTC,CSARRLAGRYEQYF
few,TRBV20-1,TRBJ1-1,10,.,TGCAGTGCTGTCTGGGTGCAAGCTTTCTTT,CSAVWVQAFF
.,TRBV25-1,TRBJ2-5,14,.,TGTGCCAGCAGTGTTCCAGGGTGGGGAGAGACCCAGTACTTC,CASSVPGWGETQYF
few,TRBV4-1,TRBJ2-3,16,.,TGCGCCAGCAGCCAAGGGCCTTCTGAAGGCACAGATACGCAGTATTTT,CASSQGPSEGTDTQYF
.,TRBV7-9,TRBJ1-2,15,.,TGTGCCAGCAGCTCGAGACAGTTCCCTAACTATGGCTACACCTTC,CASSSRQFPNYGYTF
.,TRBV12-3/TRBV12-4,TRBJ1-2,12,.,TGTGCCAGCAGTTTTTCTGTAGGTGGCTACACCTTC,CASSFSVGGYTF
few,TRBV20-1,TRBJ2-7,20,TRBD2,TGCAGTGCTAGCAGCCCCACTATAGCGGGGGAAGTCTTGGGGTCCTACGAGCAGTACTTC,CSASSPTIAGEVLGSYEQYF
.,TRBV7-2,TRBJ2-6,16,TRBD2,TGTGCCAGCAGCCTAGGGAGCGGGGTCAAGTTGGAGGTCCTGACTTTC,CASSLGSGVKLEVLTF
.,TRBV7-3,TRBJ2-2,17,.,TGTGCCAGCAGCTTATCCGTCCCGATGTGGGACACCGGGGAGCTGTTTTTT,CASSLSVPMWDTGELFF
few,TRBV9,TRBJ1-5,20,.,TGTGCCAGCAGCGTAGGCGGACCGAGGGGGGGCGGGTTGGTCAATCAGCCCCAGCATTTT,CASSVGGPRGGGLVNQPQHF
.,TRBV4-1,TRBJ2-7,13,.,TGCGCCAGCAGCCAAGATCTGGTTTCCCCCCTTCTGTTC,CASSQDLVSPLLF
.,TRBV29-1,TRBJ2-2,16,TRBD1,TGCAGCGGCTCCGGGACAGGGGACGCGAACACCGGGGAGCTGCTTTTT,CSGSGTGDANTGELLF
few,TRBV29-1,TRBJ2-1,14,TRBD1,TGCAGCGTGGAGGACAGGGGGCTTTCTAATGAGCAGTTCTTC,CSVEDRGLSNEQFF
.,TRBV25-1,TRBJ1-1,13,.,TGTGCCAGCAGGATTAACGTGAACACTGAAGCTTTCTTT,CASRINVNTEAFF
few,TRBV10-3,TRBJ1-1,17,.,TGTGCCATCAGTGAGCCCGGAGAATCGTTAAGGCACACTGAAGCTTTCTTT,CAISEPGESLRHTEAFF
few,TRBV7-3,TRBJ2-5,13,.,TGTGCCAGCAGCCCGGGGATCCCAGGGGAGCAGTACTTC,CASSPGIPGEQYF
few,TRBV11-2,TRBJ2-2,14,.,TGTGCCAGCATTCAGGGTCCGAACACCGGGGAGCTGTTTTTT,CASIQGPNTGELFF
.,TRBV11-2,TRBJ2-1,18,.,TGTGCCAGCAGCTTGATCAGCGAGCGGGTATCAAAGGACAATGAGCAGTTCTTC,CASSLISERVSKDNEQFF
.,TRBV4-1,TRBJ1-1,18,TRBD1,TGCGCCAGCAGCCAAGGATTGGGCATACGGCAGGGGGCAGGTGAAGCTTTCTTT,CASSQGLGIRQGAGEAFF
few,TRBV7-3,TRBJ2-7,14,.,TGTGCCAGCAGCTTAAACGGCGATTCCTACGAGCAGTACTTC,CASSLNGDSYEQYF
.,TRBV11-2,TRBJ1-5,15,.,TGTGCCAGCAGCCCGGACCTTTATAGCAATCAGCCCCAGCATTTT,CASSPDLYSNQPQHF
.,TRBV4-2,TRBJ1-4,15,TRBD1,TGTGCCAGCAGCCAAGAAGGGACAGGGTCGAAAAAACTGTTTTTT,CASSQEGTGSKKLFF
.,TRBV5-1,TRBJ2-7,12,.,TGCGCCAGCAGCTCAAACCGGGACGAGCAGTACTTC,CASSSNRDEQYF
few,TRBV24-1,TRBJ2-5,15,TRBD1,TGTGCCACCGATGTGGGGGGCGACAGGGGAGAGACCCAGTACTTC,CATDVGGDRGETQYF
few,TRBV14,TRBJ1-2,15,.,TGTGCCAGCAGCCAAGACTATGGGTCTCACTATGGCTACACCTTC,CASSQDYGSHYGYTF
.,TRBV7-9,TRBJ2-5,16,.,TGTGCCAGCAGCTTAGTAGGGCCGAGGGACGGAGAGACCCAGTACTTC,CASSLVGPRDGETQYF